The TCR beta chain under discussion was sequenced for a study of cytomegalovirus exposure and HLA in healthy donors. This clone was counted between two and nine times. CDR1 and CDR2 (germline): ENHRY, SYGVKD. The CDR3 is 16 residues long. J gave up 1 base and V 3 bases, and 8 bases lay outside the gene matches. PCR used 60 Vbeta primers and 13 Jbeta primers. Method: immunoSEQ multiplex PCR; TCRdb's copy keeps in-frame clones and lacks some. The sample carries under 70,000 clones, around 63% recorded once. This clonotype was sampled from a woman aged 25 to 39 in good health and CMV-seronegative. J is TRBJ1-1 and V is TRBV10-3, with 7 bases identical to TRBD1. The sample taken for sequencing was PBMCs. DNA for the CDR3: TGTGCCATCAGTGACCAAGGTGACAGGGCGAACACTGAAGCTTTCTTT. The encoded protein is CAISDQGDRANTEAFF.